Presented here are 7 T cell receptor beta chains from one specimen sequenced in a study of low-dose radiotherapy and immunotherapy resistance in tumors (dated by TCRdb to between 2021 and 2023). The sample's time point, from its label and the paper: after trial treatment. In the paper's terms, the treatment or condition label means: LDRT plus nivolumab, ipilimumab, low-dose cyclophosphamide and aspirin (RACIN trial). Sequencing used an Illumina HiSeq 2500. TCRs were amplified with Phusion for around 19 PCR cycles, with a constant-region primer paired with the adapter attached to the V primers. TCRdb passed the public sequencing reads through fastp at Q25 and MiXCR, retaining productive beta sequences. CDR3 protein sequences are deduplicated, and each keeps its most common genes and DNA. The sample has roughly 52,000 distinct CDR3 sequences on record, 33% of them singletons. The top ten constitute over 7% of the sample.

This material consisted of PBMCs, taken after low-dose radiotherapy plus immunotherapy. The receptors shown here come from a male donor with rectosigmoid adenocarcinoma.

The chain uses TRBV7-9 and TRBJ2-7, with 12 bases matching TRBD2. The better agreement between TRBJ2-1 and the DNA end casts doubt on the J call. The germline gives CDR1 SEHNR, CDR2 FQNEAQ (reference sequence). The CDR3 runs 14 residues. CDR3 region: CASSLTSGSNEQFF. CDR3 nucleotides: TGTGCCAGCAGCTTGACTAGCGGGAGTAATGAGCAGTTCTTC.

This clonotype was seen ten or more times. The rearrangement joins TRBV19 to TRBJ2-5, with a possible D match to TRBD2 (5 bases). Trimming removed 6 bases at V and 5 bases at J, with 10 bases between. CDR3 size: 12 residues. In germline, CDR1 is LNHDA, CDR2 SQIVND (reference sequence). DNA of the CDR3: TGTGCCAGTAGCCGGGAAATGGAGACCCAGTACTTC. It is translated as CASSREMETQYF.

CDR3 loop: CASSFRRLAGGPSNEQFF. DNA for the CDR3: TGTGCCAGCAGTTTCCGACGACTAGCGGGAGGGCCCAGCAATGAGCAGTTCTTC. The chain employs TRBV28 and TRBJ2-1; TRBD2 matches at 14 bases. The CDR3 spans 18 residues. Germline-derived CDR1 and CDR2 are MDHEN and SYDVKM. With V trimmed by 3 bases and J by 6 bases, 10 bases remained unmatched.

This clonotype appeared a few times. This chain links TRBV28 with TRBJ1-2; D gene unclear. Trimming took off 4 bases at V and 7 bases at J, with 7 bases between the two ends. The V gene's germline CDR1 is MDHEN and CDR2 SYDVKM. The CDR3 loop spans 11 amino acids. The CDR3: CASSYPGGYTF. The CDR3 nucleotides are TGTGCCAGCAGTTATCCGGGTGGCTACACCTTC.

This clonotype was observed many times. In nucleotides, the CDR3 is TGTGCCAGCAGCGTCGACACCTTCAACACTGAAGCTTTCTTT. Its protein product is CASSVDTFNTEAFF. The chain recombines TRBV9 with TRBJ1-1; D unclear. The CDR3 length is 14 residues. From germline, CDR1 is SGDLS and CDR2 YYNGEE. Trimming stripped 2 bases from V and 2 bases from J, with 10 bases between.

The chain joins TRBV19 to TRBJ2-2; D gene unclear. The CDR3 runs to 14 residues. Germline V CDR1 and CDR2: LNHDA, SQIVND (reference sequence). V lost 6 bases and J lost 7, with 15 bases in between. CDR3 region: CASRRVFRGGELFF. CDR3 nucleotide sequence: TGTGCCAGTAGACGCGTCTTCAGAGGCGGGGAGCTGTTTTTT. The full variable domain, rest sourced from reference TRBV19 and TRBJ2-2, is DGGITQSPKYLFRKEGQNVTLSCEQNLNHDAMYWYRQDPGQGLRLIYYSQIVNDFQKGDIAEGYSVSREKKESFPLTVTSAQKNPTAFYLCASRRVFRGGELFFGEGSRLTVL.

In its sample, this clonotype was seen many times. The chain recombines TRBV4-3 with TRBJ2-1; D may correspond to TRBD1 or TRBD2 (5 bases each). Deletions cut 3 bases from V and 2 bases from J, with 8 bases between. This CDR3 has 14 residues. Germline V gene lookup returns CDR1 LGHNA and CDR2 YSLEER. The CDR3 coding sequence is TGCGCCAGCAGCCACGGGACCACCTACAATGAGCAGTTCTTC. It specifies CASSHGTTYNEQFF.